One T cell receptor (beta chain) is described in this entry. This clonotype appeared many times. Its cognate antigen has yet to be identified. The record has no base qualities; no much larger clone is one base away. This record comes from a study of Graves' ophthalmopathy and Graves' hyperthyroidism (dated by TCRdb to 2017 to 2018). For the wider study: Peripheral blood was collected before any treatment was given, at the time of initial diagnosis. In total, 135 blood samples were TCR-sequenced: fewer than 50 ophthalmopathy, 75 hyperthyroidism and approximately 17 hyperthyroidism-to-ophthalmopathy patients. The roughly 100 discovery patients were randomly split 7:3 into training and test sets. T-cell repertoires of thyroid tissue and blood were compared in 5 or 6 hyperthyroidism patients. The study used TCR beta repertoire signatures to distinguish Graves' ophthalmopathy from Graves' hyperthyroidism and to predict progression to ophthalmopathy. For independent validation, a separate cohort was made up of some 18 hyperthyroidism patients plus 17 patients who later progressed from hyperthyroidism to ophthalmopathy. Once sampling was done, hyperthyroidism patients were given methimazole at a starting dose of 30 mg daily, while ophthalmopathy patients were given high-dose intravenous methylprednisolone. To explore V-J signatures that separate ophthalmopathy from hyperthyroidism, a discovery set of about 98 patients was enrolled, consisting of 40 to 45 with ophthalmopathy and around 57 with stable hyperthyroidism.

In the germline V gene, CDR1 corresponds to ENHRY and CDR2 to SYGVKD. V loses 4 bases of germline sequence and J loses 5 bases, and the interval between the two ends is 17 bases. The CDR3 spans 15 residues, from the cysteine through the phenylalanine. Only CDR3 DNA is held: 45 bases, read in frame from base 1. A patient counted as having stable hyperthyroidism if there was no progression to ophthalmopathy within 18 months of follow-up. Patients with hyperthyroidism were aged 18 to 65 years, had been newly diagnosed, and had a disease duration of less than 2 months. Patients with other autoimmune diseases, uncontrolled infections, pregnancy or lactation were excluded. Clinical symptoms, serum thyroxine, TRAb, thyroid ultrasound and orbital computed tomography were used for diagnosis. Ficoll-Paque density gradient centrifugation was used to isolate PBMCs from approximately 10 ml of fresh peripheral blood. Trizol reagent was used to extract the total RNA, and its quality was then checked on an Agilent 2100 Bioanalyzer.

For repertoire sequencing, the TCR beta CDR3 regions were amplified from RNA transcripts. The first round of RT-PCR was done with HTBI primers and the Qiagen OneStep RT-PCR kit, and was followed by a second round of multiplex PCR, then size selection and purification. Libraries were sequenced paired-end with 100 bp reads on an Illumina HiSeq2000. The source study handled its data this way. SOAPnuke was used for read processing, and reads with adapters, uncalled bases, a mean Phred below 15, or no exact constant-primer or identifier match were discarded. COPE v1.2.5 was used to merge high-quality paired reads. Each unique nucleotide sequence was defined as a clonotype, and clonotypes were aligned to IMGT TRB V, D and J references with MiTCR v1.1. Only V-J combinations with frequency above 0.0001 were analysed, covering about 99% of repertoires. For each V-J combination, a TCR clonal expansion and chaos score was defined as the ratio of F50 clonal expansion to chaos observed in the TCRdist matrix. Welch's t-statistics and random forest were used to narrow the features down to about a dozen V-J combinations, which were then fed into a naive Bayes classifier. Thyroid-blood repertoire similarity was quantified with the Morisita-Horn index. Using fastp at Q25 and MiXCR, TCRdb reprocessed the public reads and kept productive beta chains. Rows with a matching CDR3 protein are joined into one entry that keeps the most common DNA and genes. TCRdb assigned the V and J calls; the authors' analysis was not used. This sample comprises about 380,000 distinct CDR3 sequences, over 15% of them detected only once. Clones ranked in the top ten supply around 7% of the sample.

The paper's findings and limits, for the study overall: Most expanded thyroid clonotypes with frequency above 0.001 were also detected in blood, suggesting blood repertoires may reflect the thyroid immune response. In validation, the model predicted ophthalmopathy progression with more than 55% sensitivity and approximately 72% specificity; eleven to twelve predicted patients were CT-confirmed with GO in a median of approximately six months. No statistical method was used to predetermine the sample size, and group allocation was not hidden from the investigators. In cross-validation, the 13-signature model distinguished ophthalmopathy from stable hyperthyroidism with approximately 85% sensitivity and 81% to 83% specificity, and in the test set the corresponding values were 80% and 75%.

This sequence was found in a woman between 18 and 29 years old with stable Graves' hyperthyroidism. Donor details come from another sample of the same person, matched by shared clones. Sequencing used peripheral blood. This sequence uses TRBV10-3 and TRBJ2-5; TRBD2 is possibly the D segment (6 matching bases). The encoded CDR3 is CAISVKEGWSETQYF. Read as DNA, the sequence is TGTGCCATCAGTGTAAAGGAGGGCTGGAGCGAGACCCAGTACTTC.